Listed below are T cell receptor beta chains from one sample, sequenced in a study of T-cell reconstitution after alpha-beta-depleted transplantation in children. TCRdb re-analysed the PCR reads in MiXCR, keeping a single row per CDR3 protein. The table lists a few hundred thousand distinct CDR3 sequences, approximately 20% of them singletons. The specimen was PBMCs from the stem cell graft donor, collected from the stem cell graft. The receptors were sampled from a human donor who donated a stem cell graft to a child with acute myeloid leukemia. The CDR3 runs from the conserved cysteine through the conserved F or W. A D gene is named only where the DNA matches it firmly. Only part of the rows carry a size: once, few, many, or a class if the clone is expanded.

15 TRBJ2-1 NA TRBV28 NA CASSFQGGWYNEQFF TGTGCCAGCAGTTTCCAGGGAGGTTGGTACAATGAGCAGTTCTTC
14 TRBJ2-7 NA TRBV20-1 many CSARPPSRGYEQYF TGCAGTGCTAGGCCCCCGAGTCGGGGCTACGAGCAGTACTTC
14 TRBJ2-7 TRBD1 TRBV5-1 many CASSSGTGGYEQYF TGTGCCAGCTCATCCGGGACAGGGGGCTACGAGCAGTACTTC
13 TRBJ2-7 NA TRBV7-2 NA CASRKQGVDEQYF TGTGCCAGCAGAAAGCAGGGAGTCGACGAGCAGTACTTC
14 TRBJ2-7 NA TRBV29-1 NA CSVAGRSSSYEQYF TGCAGCGTTGCGGGGCGGTCTAGCTCCTACGAGCAGTACTTC
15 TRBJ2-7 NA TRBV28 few CASSLGGRTYGEQYF TGTGCCAGCAGTTTAGGAGGGCGGACATATGGTGAGCAGTACTTC
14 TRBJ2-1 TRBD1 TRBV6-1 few CASRGQGVYNEQFF TGTGCCAGCAGGGGACAGGGTGTTTACAATGAGCAGTTCTTC
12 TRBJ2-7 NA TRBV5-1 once CASSLASGEQYF TGCGCCAGCAGCTTGGCGAGTGGGGAGCAGTACTTC
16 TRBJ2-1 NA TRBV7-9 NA CASSFLVLAPYNEQFF TGTGCCAGCAGCTTTTTAGTTCTAGCGCCATACAATGAGCAGTTCTTC
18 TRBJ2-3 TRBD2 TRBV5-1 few CASSWGTSGTGYTDTQYF TGCGCCAGCAGCTGGGGGACTAGCGGGACAGGGTACACAGATACGCAGTATTTT
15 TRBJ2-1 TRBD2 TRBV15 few CATSSASGTYNEQFF TGTGCCACCAGCAGCGCTAGCGGAACCTACAATGAGCAGTTCTTC
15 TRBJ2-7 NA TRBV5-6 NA CASSLGGDGNYEQYF TGTGCCAGCAGCTTGGGTGGGGACGGGAACTACGAGCAGTACTTC
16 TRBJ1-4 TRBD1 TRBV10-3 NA CAISEKGTATNEKLFF TGTGCCATCAGTGAGAAAGGGACAGCAACTAATGAAAAACTGTTTTTT
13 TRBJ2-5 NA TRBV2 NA CASTRGFSETQYF TGTGCCAGCACTCGGGGGTTCTCAGAGACCCAGTACTTC
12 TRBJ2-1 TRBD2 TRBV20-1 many CSAAVTGGSHIF TGCAGTGCCGCGGTCACGGGCGGGAGTCACATCTTC
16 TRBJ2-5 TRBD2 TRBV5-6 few CASSFITSGIRETQYF TGTGCCAGCAGCTTTATAACTAGCGGGATAAGAGAGACCCAGTACTTC
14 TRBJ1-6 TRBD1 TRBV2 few CASSEQGAGSPLHF TGTGCCAGCAGTGAACAGGGGGCAGGGTCACCCCTCCACTTT
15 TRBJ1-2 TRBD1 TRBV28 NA CASSFPTGANYGYTF TGTGCCAGCAGTTTTCCGACAGGGGCGAACTATGGCTACACCTTC
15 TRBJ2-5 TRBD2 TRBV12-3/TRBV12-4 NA CASSSGIAGRETQYF TGTGCCAGCAGTTCAGGGATAGCGGGAAGGGAGACCCAGTACTTC
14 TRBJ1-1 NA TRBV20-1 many CSARVRGGHTEAFF TGCAGTGCTAGAGTTCGAGGGGGTCACACTGAAGCTTTCTTT
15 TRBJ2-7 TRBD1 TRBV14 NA CASSQVDDRGYEQYF TGTGCCAGCAGCCAAGTAGACGACAGGGGCTACGAGCAGTACTTC
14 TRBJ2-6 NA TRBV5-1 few CASSPNPGANVLTF TGCGCCAGCAGTCCCAATCCTGGGGCCAACGTCCTGACTTTC
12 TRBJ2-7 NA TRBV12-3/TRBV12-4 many CASSWGHNEQYF TGTGCCAGCAGTTGGGGTCACAACGAGCAGTACTTC
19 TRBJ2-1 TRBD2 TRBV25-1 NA CASSARGLAEKNSYNEQFF TGTGCCAGCAGTGCACGGGGACTAGCCGAAAAGAACTCCTACAATGAGCAGTTCTTC
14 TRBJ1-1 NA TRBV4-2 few CASSQDRTNTEAFF TGTGCCAGCAGCCAAGATAGGACGAACACTGAAGCTTTCTTT
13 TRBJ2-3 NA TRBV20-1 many CSASKTGTDTQYF TGCAGTGCGAGCAAAACTGGGACAGATACGCAGTATTTT
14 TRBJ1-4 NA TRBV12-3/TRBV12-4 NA CASSFGAPNEKLFF TGTGCCAGCAGTTTTGGGGCTCCTAATGAAAAACTGTTTTTT
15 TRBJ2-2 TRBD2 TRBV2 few CASRGLAVNTGELFF TGTGCCAGCAGGGGACTAGCGGTGAACACCGGGGAGCTGTTTTTT
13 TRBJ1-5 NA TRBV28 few CASRGSSNQPQHF TGTGCCAGCAGAGGATCCAGCAATCAGCCCCAGCATTTT
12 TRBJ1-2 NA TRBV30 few CAWSSGNYGYTF TGTGCCTGGAGTTCCGGTAACTATGGCTACACCTTC
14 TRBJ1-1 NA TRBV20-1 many CSARDPGGWTEAFF TGCAGTGCTAGAGATCCGGGTGGTTGGACTGAAGCTTTCTTT
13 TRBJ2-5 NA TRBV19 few CASSSPAQETQYF TGTGCCAGTAGTTCGCCGGCCCAAGAGACCCAGTACTTC
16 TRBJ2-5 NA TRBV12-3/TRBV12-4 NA CASSVSRGFGKETQYF TGTGCCAGCAGTGTTAGTAGAGGGTTTGGAAAAGAGACCCAGTACTTC
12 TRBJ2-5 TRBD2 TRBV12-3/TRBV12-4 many CASSSGRETQYF TGTGCCAGCAGTAGCGGGAGAGAGACCCAGTACTTC
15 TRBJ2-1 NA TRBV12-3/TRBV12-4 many CASSNILSSYNEQFF TGTGCCAGCAGCAACATTCTGAGCTCCTACAATGAGCAGTTCTTC